This TCR beta chain appears in the sequencing data of a study of blood T cells in healthy people across ages. Points from the study as a whole: The lack of PBMC sorting stopped any conclusive naive versus antigen-experienced comparison. Estimated diversity, derived from one million T cells, was regarded as an underestimate.

A second roughly 6 to 12 cycle PCR used barcoded and J-beta primers. TCRdb re-called the 5' RACE reads with MiXCR, one entry per CDR3 protein. This repertoire shows some 900,000 distinct CDR3 sequences, roughly 48% found once; its top ten account for 13%. Donors were systemically healthy Caucasian individuals from Russia aged about 6 to 95 years. Concerning this clonotype itself: Its target is unknown.

The sequenced material came from blood. This TCR was recovered from a man aged 30 to 45 in good health.

CDR3 nucleotide sequence: TGTGCCATCAGTGGGGGACCGTCAATATTAGAAGAGACCCAGTACTTC. Protein: CAISGGPSILEETQYF. The rearrangement uses TRBV10-3 and TRBJ2-5; either TRBD1 or TRBD2 may supply D (5 bases each). The CDR3 runs 16 residues. V lost 4 bases and J 3 bases, leaving 18 bases between the germline ends. Germline assignment: CDR1 ENHRY and CDR2 SYGVKD.